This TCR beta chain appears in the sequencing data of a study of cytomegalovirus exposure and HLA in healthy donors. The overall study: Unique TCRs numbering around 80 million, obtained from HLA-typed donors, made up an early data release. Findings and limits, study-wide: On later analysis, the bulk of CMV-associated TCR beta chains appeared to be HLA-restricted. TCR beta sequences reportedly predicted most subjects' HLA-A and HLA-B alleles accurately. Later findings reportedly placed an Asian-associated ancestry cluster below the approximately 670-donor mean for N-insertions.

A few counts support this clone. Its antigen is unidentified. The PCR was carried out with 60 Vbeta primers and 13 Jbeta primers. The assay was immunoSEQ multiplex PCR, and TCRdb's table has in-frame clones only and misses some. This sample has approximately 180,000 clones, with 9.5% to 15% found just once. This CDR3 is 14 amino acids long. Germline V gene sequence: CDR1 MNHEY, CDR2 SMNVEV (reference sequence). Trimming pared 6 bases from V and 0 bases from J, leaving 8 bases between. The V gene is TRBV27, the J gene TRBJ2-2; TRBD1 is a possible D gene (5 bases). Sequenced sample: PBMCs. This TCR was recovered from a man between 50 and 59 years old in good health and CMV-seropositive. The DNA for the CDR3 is TGTGCCAGCAGGAGACAGTCGAACACCGGGGAGCTGTTTTTT. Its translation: CASRRQSNTGELFF.